These 7 T cell receptor beta chains came from one sample sequenced in a study of blood T cell repertoires in COVID-19. The table came from immunoSEQ multiplex PCR; TCRdb's copy has only in-frame clones and leaves some out. The sample comprises about 380,000 clones, around 84% of which are singletons, and more than 3% rests with the top ten. The sequenced material came from peripheral blood. All receptors derive from a woman aged 18-35 years with acute or convalescent COVID-19.

To note about this clone: One end of the junction varies from germline; a read error may be responsible. The chain uses TRBV5-4 and TRBJ2-1, with TRBD2 matching 10 bases. The germline V gene has CDR1 SGHNT and CDR2 YYREEE (reference sequence). The CDR3 covers 16 residues. In DNA form, the CDR3 reads TGTGCCAGCGGCTTGAAGACTAGCGGGCTGTACAATGAGCAGTTCTTC. Translated: CASGLKTSGLYNEQFF.

This clone occurred once. The rearrangement joins TRBV11-3 to TRBJ2-1, with D hard to call. The CDR3 runs 14 residues. V gave up 0 bases and J gave up 2 bases, with 5 bases separating them. The V gene's germline CDR1 is SGHNT and CDR2 YENEEA. For the CDR3, the DNA is TGTGCCAGCAGCTTAGAGGCAGCCTACAATGAGCAGTTCTTC. Its translation: CASSLEAAYNEQFF.

The genes are TRBV6-5 and TRBJ2-7; the match to TRBD2 covers 12 bases. Losses at the gene ends were 6 bases for V and 4 bases for J; bases not matched to a gene: 7. Germline-derived CDR1 and CDR2 are MNHEY and SVGAGI. This CDR3 is built from 15 residues. DNA of the CDR3: TGTGCCAGCAGCAAGACTAGCGGGGGTACGTACGAGCAGTACTTC. Its protein is CASSKTSGGTYEQYF.

The rearrangement uses TRBV3-1 (or the pseudogene TRBV3-2) and TRBJ1-1; 8 positions agree with TRBD1. V was pared by 2 bases and J by 4 bases, with 15 bases of the junction left unmatched. The CDR3 extends over 18 amino acids. Germline lookup yields CDR1 LGHDT and CDR2 YNNKEL (reference sequence). The CDR3 loop is CASSQRRQGTFWGTEAFF. CDR3 nucleotide sequence: TGTGCCAGCAGCCAAAGGAGACAGGGGACCTTTTGGGGCACTGAAGCTTTCTTT.

This CDR3 reads CASSLDSSYNSPLHF. The CDR3 bases are TGTGCCAGCAGCTTGGACAGCTCCTATAATTCACCCCTCCACTTT. V gene TRBV7-9 combines with J gene TRBJ1-6; TRBD1 might be the D (6 bases). The V gene lost 3 bases and the J gene lost 0 bases, with 6 bases spanning the gap. This CDR3 has 15 amino acids. The germline CDR1 and CDR2 sequences are SEHNR and FQNEAQ (reference sequence).

This chain joins TRBV7-2 and TRBJ1-1; D call uncertain. V was pared by 1 base and J by 8 bases, with 5 bases between. Germline V lookup: CDR1 SGHTA, CDR2 FQGNSA. This CDR3 contains 11 residues. CDR3 nucleotides: TGTGCCAGCAGCTTAGTCCAGGAAGCTTTCTTT. As protein: CASSLVQEAFF. Full variable domain (rest looked up from reference TRBV7-2 and TRBJ1-1): GAGVSQSPSNKVTEKGKDVELRCDPISGHTALYWYRQSLGQGLEFLIYFQGNSAPDKSGLPSDRFSAERTGGSVSTLTIQRTQQEDSAVYLCASSLVQEAFFGQGTRLTVV.

V and J are TRBV11-2 and TRBJ2-7, with a possible D match to TRBD1 (6 bases). The CDR3 has 15 residues. The V gene lost 5 bases and the J gene lost 1 base, with 15 bases spanning the gap. CDR1 is SGHAT, CDR2 FQNNGV, per germline. The CDR3 DNA sequence: TGTGCCAGCAGCATAGGGCAGGGGCCTTCCTACGAGCAGTACTTC. This translates into CASSIGQGPSYEQYF.